This T cell receptor (beta chain) appears in the sequencing data of a study of blood T cell repertoires in COVID-19. Overall study context: From T cells, B-cell-depleted T cells, or PBMCs came the material, which was cDNA or gDNA.

The repertoire was sequenced with immunoSEQ multiplex PCR; TCRdb's copy has only in-frame clones and lacks some. The table lists nearly 200,000 clones, 89% of them singletons. V was pared by 4 bases and J by 2 bases, with 13 bases of the junction left unmatched. This CDR3 has 20 amino acids. In germline, CDR1 is LGHNA, CDR2 YNFKEQ. Those who participated ranged in age from about 18 to 89 years and resided in approximately 26 US areas. This chain uses TRBV4-2 with TRBJ2-2, with 13 bases aligning to TRBD2. Sequenced input: PBMCs or T cells enriched from blood (not recorded which). The TCR was taken from a woman younger than 35 who had recovered from COVID-19. DNA of the CDR3: TGTGCCAGCAGCCCCCACCGCGGAACTAGCGGGGGGGCTAACACCGGGGAGCTGTTTTTT. Translation gives CASSPHRGTSGGANTGELFF.